A single sample is the source of the 29 T cell receptor beta chains below, sequenced in a study of early T cells in non-severe SARS-CoV-2 infection. TCRdb used MiXCR to reprocess the 5' RACE reads, holding one entry per CDR3 protein. The table shows roughly 38,000 distinct CDR3 sequences, with about 5.6% occurring only once. Sample: whole blood. The origin of the receptors is an adult who was a healthcare worker with PCR-confirmed SARS-CoV-2 infection or an uninfected control (not recorded which).

This clonotype was observed at least ten times. The chain has TRBV12-3 or TRBV12-4 and TRBJ1-3; possibly TRBD1 for D (6 bases). The CDR3 is 15 residues long. Trimming cost V 5 bases and J 3 bases, with 14 bases left between them. The chain's CDR3 is CASSRTGSNGNTIYF. In nucleotides, the CDR3 is TGTGCCAGCAGTCGTACAGGGTCTAATGGAAACACCATATATTTT.

There are many counts of this clonotype. As DNA, the CDR3 is TGTGCCAGCACCCCGGCACGCTACAATGAGCAGTTCTTC. This gives the protein CASTPARYNEQFF. The V gene is TRBV14, the J gene TRBJ2-1; D call uncertain. This CDR3 has 13 amino acids. Deletions cut 7 bases from V and 3 bases from J, with 10 bases between. The germline V gene has CDR1 SGHDN and CDR2 FVKESK.

The sample holds a few counts of this clonotype. This chain links TRBV5-1 with TRBJ2-5, with D tentatively TRBD2 (6 bases). V was trimmed by 3 bases and J by 3 bases, leaving 12 bases between them. There are 14 residues in the CDR3. Germline values: CDR1 SGHRS, CDR2 YFSETQ. The CDR3, as DNA: TGCGCCAGCAGCTCAGGGAGGTGGGAAGAGACCCAGTACTTC. It codes for CASSSGRWEETQYF. Based on the CDR3 plus reference TRBV5-1 and TRBJ2-5, the full variable domain is KAGVTQTPRYLIKTRGQQVTLSCSPISGHRSVSWYQQTPGQGLQFLFEYFSETQRNKGNFPGRFSGRQFSNSRSEMNVSTLELGDSALYLCASSSGRWEETQYFGPGTRLLVL.

This clonotype was seen repeatedly, ten times or more. CDR3 protein: CASGAGGNYGYTF. DNA for the CDR3: TGTGCCAGCGGCGCCGGGGGGAATTATGGCTACACCTTC. The rearrangement uses TRBV6-6 and TRBJ1-2; the D gene is possibly TRBD1 (5 bases). The CDR3 has 13 amino acids. V lost 8 bases and J 5 bases, leaving 15 bases between the germline ends. The germline gives CDR1 MNHNY, CDR2 SVGAGI (reference sequence).

This clonotype has ten or more counts. The V call is TRBV12-3 or TRBV12-4, the J call TRBJ1-2, with D possibly being TRBD1 (6 bases). This CDR3 comprises 12 residues. Between the trimmed V and J ends, which lost 7 bases and 7 bases, there was a span of 13 bases. The CDR3 is CASNIGGFGYTF. CDR3 nucleotide sequence: TGTGCCAGCAACATAGGGGGTTTTGGCTACACCTTC.

This clonotype appeared many times. The chain recombines TRBV24-1 with TRBJ2-1; 8 bases match TRBD2. Germline CDR1 reads KGHDR; CDR2 reads SFDVKD. The V and J ends lost 3 bases and 1 base, in that order; junction bases with no gene match: 13. The CDR3 is made up of 19 amino acids. The CDR3 bases are TGTGCCACCAGTGATCCTTCTTCGACAGGCGGGGGGTCCTACAATGAGCAGTTCTTC. Translated: CATSDPSSTGGGSYNEQFF.

This clonotype was seen at least ten times. The rearrangement joins TRBV5-1 to TRBJ2-2; 12 nucleotides line up with TRBD2. Germline CDR1 SGHRS, CDR2 YFSETQ. The CDR3 length is 14 residues. V shed 10 bases, J shed 4 bases, and the junction held 5 bases outside the gene matches. CDR3 nucleotides: TGCGCCTCTGGACTAGCGGGATTCACCGGGGAGCTGTTTTTT. It translates to CASGLAGFTGELFF.

This clonotype occurred a few times. This chain connects TRBV6-5 to TRBJ2-1; TRBD1 aligns across 7 bases. The germline V gene has CDR1 MNHEY and CDR2 SVGAGI. V lost 2 bases, J lost 5 bases, and 3 bases stayed unmatched. The CDR3 has 14 amino acids. This CDR3 is CASSYDRANNEQFF. For the CDR3, the DNA is TGTGCCAGCAGTTACGACAGGGCCAACAATGAGCAGTTCTTC.

This clonotype has a count of ten or more. The V call is TRBV7-2, the J call TRBJ2-1; 8 nucleotides line up with TRBD2. After removal of 5 bases from V and 8 bases from J, the junction contained 8 bases not matched to a gene. CDR1 and CDR2 (germline): SGHTA, FQGNSA. The CDR3 runs 14 residues. This CDR3 reads CASSRQRGPDEQFF. The CDR3 DNA sequence: TGTGCCAGCAGCCGCCAGCGGGGGCCGGATGAGCAGTTCTTC.

A few counts support this clonotype. The chain employs TRBV24-1 and TRBJ2-2, with TRBD2 identical over 8 bases. The germline V gene encodes CDR1 KGHDR and CDR2 SFDVKD. V was clipped by 7 bases and J by 0 bases; unmatched bases: 9. CDR3 length equals 17 residues. The CDR3 DNA is TGTGCCACCAGGGGGGGAGCGGGAGAGACGAACACCGGGGAGCTGTTTTTT. It is translated as CATRGGAGETNTGELFF.

This clonotype was counted ten times or more. The rearrangement joins TRBV29-1 to TRBJ2-7; no definite D call. The germline V gene has CDR1 SQVTM and CDR2 ANQGSEA. The CDR3 loop spans 11 amino acids. The V end was cut by 1 base, the J end by 3 bases, with 4 bases between. CDR3 sequence (DNA): TGCAGCGTTGAAGGGATCTACGAGCAGTACTTC. Protein: CSVEGIYEQYF.

This clonotype was seen many times. The chain has TRBV20-1 and TRBJ1-5; TRBD1 aligns across 7 bases. V dropped 6 bases and J dropped 6; count of bases not matched to a gene: 8. This CDR3 comprises 13 residues. CDR1 DFQATT and CDR2 SNEGSKA come from the germline V gene (reference sequence). The CDR3 DNA reads as TGCAGTGCACTCCACAGGGGAGGTCAGCCCCAGCATTTT. It specifies CSALHRGGQPQHF.

This clonotype occurred many times. The chain uses TRBV28 and TRBJ2-5; D is ambiguous. The germline V gene has CDR1 MDHEN and CDR2 SYDVKM. The CDR3 totals 14 residues. V was cut by 2 bases and J by 6 bases, with 13 bases left in between. The CDR3 DNA follows: TGTGCCAGCAGTTTAGGAGTGGTTGGCAAGACCCAGTACTTC. Protein product: CASSLGVVGKTQYF.

This clonotype was counted at least ten times. The chain employs TRBV19 and TRBJ2-6; the D gene is possibly TRBD1 (6 bases). Germline values: CDR1 LNHDA, CDR2 SQIVND (reference sequence). The germline V and J ends were trimmed by 7 bases and 0 bases, with 13 bases remaining between them. This CDR3 contains 16 residues. The CDR3 protein is CASTPGDISGANVLTF. CDR3 DNA: TGTGCCAGTACCCCAGGGGATATCTCTGGGGCCAACGTCCTGACTTTC.

This clonotype was detected ten times or more. The V gene is TRBV5-6, the J gene TRBJ2-3; 11 bases map to TRBD2. The CDR3 is made up of 18 amino acids. V was clipped by 4 bases and J by 1 base; unmatched bases: 11. Germline values: CDR1 SGHDT, CDR2 YYEEEE. CDR3 coding DNA: TGTGCCAGCAGCAGTCTAGCGGGAGGACGGCTTGGCACAGATACGCAGTATTTT. Protein sequence: CASSSLAGGRLGTDTQYF. Full variable domain (remainder filled in from reference TRBV5-6 and TRBJ2-3): DAGVTQSPTHLIKTRGQQVTLRCSPKSGHDTVSWYQQALGQGPQFIFQYYEEEERQRGNFPDRFSGHQFPNYSSELNVNALLLGDSALYLCASSSLAGGRLGTDTQYFGPGTRLTVL.

At least ten counts were recorded for this clonotype. This chain links TRBV7-8 with TRBJ2-2; no reliable D call. Looked up from germline, CDR1 is SGHVS and CDR2 is FQNEAQ. V lost 2 bases and J lost 0, with 10 bases in between. The CDR3 extends over 16 amino acids. CDR3 coding DNA: TGTGCCAGCAGCTTAAGAACGCTCGCGAACACCGGGGAGCTGTTTTTT. Its translation is CASSLRTLANTGELFF.

Ten or more counts support this clonotype. The chain has TRBV6-2 or TRBV6-3 and TRBJ2-5; D is unclear. Per germline, CDR1 MNHEY and CDR2 SVGEGT. The CDR3 covers 12 residues. Between the trimmed V and J ends, which lost 2 bases and 5 bases, there was a span of 6 bases. The CDR3 region has the DNA TGTGCCAGCAGTTACCCCGCCGAGACCCAGTACTTC. It is translated as CASSYPAETQYF.

This clonotype was seen at least ten times. The genes are TRBV7-8 and TRBJ1-1; TRBD1 might be the D (5 bases). There are 12 residues in the CDR3. V was clipped by 5 bases and J by 5 bases, with 9 bases between them. Germline V gene lookup returns CDR1 SGHVS and CDR2 FQNEAQ. DNA of the CDR3: TGTGCCAGCAGCCCCGGGGGGACTGAAGCTTTCTTT. It yields the protein CASSPGGTEAFF. The variable domain in full, completed from reference TRBV7-8 and TRBJ1-1, reads GAGVSQSPRYKVAKRGQDVALRCDPISGHVSLFWYQQALGQGPEFLTYFQNEAQLDKSGLPSDRFFAERPEGSVSTLKIQRTQQEDSAVYLCASSPGGTEAFFGQGTRLTVV.

This clonotype was observed many times. The genes are TRBV6-5 and TRBJ2-7; 8 bases are a match to TRBD1. Looked up from germline, CDR1 is MNHEY and CDR2 is SVGAGI. The CDR3 is 14 amino acids. The trim removed 6 bases at V and 4 bases at J, leaving 8 bases unmatched. This CDR3 is CASRNLDRVYEQYF. CDR3 bases: TGTGCCAGCAGAAATTTGGACAGGGTATACGAGCAGTACTTC.

By sample fraction, this clonotype is medium-sized. The gene calls are TRBV20-1 and TRBJ2-3, with 12 bases lining up with TRBD1. CDR1 and CDR2 from the germline V gene are DFQATT and SNEGSKA (reference sequence). The CDR3 covers 14 residues. V was pared by 6 bases and J by 5 bases, with 6 bases of the junction left unmatched. The CDR3 DNA follows: TGCAGTGCAGCGGGACAGGGGGCCGTAGATACGCAGTATTTT. Encoded protein: CSAAGQGAVDTQYF.

This clonotype was recorded at least ten times. CDR3 in amino acids: CSARDLREVLVNTQYF. CDR3 bases: TGCAGTGCTAGAGATTTACGGGAGGTTCTGGTGAATACGCAGTATTTT. The chain recombines TRBV20-1 with TRBJ2-3; 7 bases match TRBD2. Per germline, CDR1 DFQATT and CDR2 SNEGSKA (reference sequence). This CDR3 has 16 amino acids. Trimming cost V 0 bases and J 7 bases; bases outside gene matches: 13.

The sample holds one count of this clonotype. A much larger clone sits a single nucleotide away, making a read error possible. The chain recombines TRBV7-9 with TRBJ2-7, with D tentatively TRBD2 (5 bases). The CDR3 runs 15 residues. V was shortened by 6 bases and J by 3 bases, with 18 bases between the two germline ends. Germline CDR1 is SEHNR and CDR2 is FQNEAQ (reference sequence). CDR3 loop: CASRPRRVALYEQYF. CDR3 coding DNA: TGTGCCAGCAGACCACGGCGGGTGGCACTCTACGAGCAGTACTTC.

The chain joins TRBV29-1 to TRBJ2-1; D ambiguous. The germline V gene encodes CDR1 SQVTM and CDR2 ANQGSEA. CDR3 length: 14 amino acids. The V end was cut by 4 bases, the J end by 0 bases, with 10 bases between. DNA of the CDR3: TGCAGCGTTGTCGCATCCAGCTCCTACAATGAGCAGTTCTTC. Translating it yields CSVVASSSYNEQFF.

The chain joins TRBV19 to TRBJ2-2, with D perhaps TRBD1 (5 bases). Trimming took off 7 bases at V and 1 base at J, with 16 bases between the two ends. The CDR3 is 16 amino acids. Germline lookup yields CDR1 LNHDA and CDR2 SQIVND (reference sequence). DNA for the CDR3: TGTGCCAGTACCGATCTGGGGCAGCGGAACACCGGGGAGCTGTTTTTT. This sequence encodes CASTDLGQRNTGELFF. The whole variable domain, remainder taken from reference TRBV19 and TRBJ2-2, is DGGITQSPKYLFRKEGQNVTLSCEQNLNHDAMYWYRQDPGQGLRLIYYSQIVNDFQKGDIAEGYSVSREKKESFPLTVTSAQKNPTAFYLCASTDLGQRNTGELFFGEGSRLTVL.

This clonotype was observed a handful of times. The V gene is TRBV20-1, the J gene TRBJ2-7, with TRBD2 matching 9 bases. Germline CDR1 DFQATT, CDR2 SNEGSKA (reference sequence). With V trimmed by 4 bases and J by 5 bases, 12 bases remained unmatched. CDR3 length: 15 residues. The CDR3 sequence: CSAISGGQGGNEQYF. In DNA, the CDR3 is TGCAGTGCTATTAGCGGGGGTCAAGGCGGCAACGAGCAGTACTTC.

At least ten counts were recorded for this clonotype. CDR3 coding DNA: TGTGCCAGCAGCTTAGGACAGGGGAATCAGCCCCAGCATTTT. It is translated as CASSLGQGNQPQHF. This rearrangement joins TRBV13 to TRBJ1-5; 7 nucleotides align to TRBD1. J was trimmed by 4 bases and V by 0 bases; bases with no gene match: 0. Germline CDR1 reads PRHDT; CDR2 reads FYEKMQ (reference sequence). The CDR3 has 14 residues.

This clonotype occurred many times. The V and J genes are TRBV7-6 and TRBJ2-1, with TRBD2 matching 10 bases. With 5 bases clipped from V and 0 bases from J, the junction kept 7 bases outside the gene matches. The CDR3 runs to 17 residues. Per germline, CDR1 SGHVS and CDR2 FNYEAQ. The DNA of the CDR3 is TGTGCCAGCAGCCTTGGGGCTAGCGGGAGCTCCTACAATGAGCAGTTCTTC. This encodes CASSLGASGSSYNEQFF.

Worth noting for this clonotype: A junction end diverges from the germline sequence, so it may reflect a read error. The J gene is TRBJ2-7, the V gene TRBV4-3, with D unresolved. CDR3 length equals 13 residues. CDR1 and CDR2 from the germline V gene are LGHNA and YSLEER. The CDR3 protein is CASSQGVTYERYF. The DNA for the CDR3 is TGCGCCAGCAGCCAAGGAGTAACCTACGAGCGGTACTTC.

Only a few counts were recorded for this clonotype. A read error is possible here, since a much larger clone lies one base away. The chain carries TRBV20-1 and TRBJ2-5, with 10 bases fitting TRBD2. Germline CDR1 DFQATT, CDR2 SNEGSKA (reference sequence). The CDR3 is 16 amino acids. The CDR3: CSARSRGTSATPTRYF. DNA for the CDR3: TGCAGTGCTAGATCGCGGGGGACTAGCGCAACCCCGACCCGGTACTTC.